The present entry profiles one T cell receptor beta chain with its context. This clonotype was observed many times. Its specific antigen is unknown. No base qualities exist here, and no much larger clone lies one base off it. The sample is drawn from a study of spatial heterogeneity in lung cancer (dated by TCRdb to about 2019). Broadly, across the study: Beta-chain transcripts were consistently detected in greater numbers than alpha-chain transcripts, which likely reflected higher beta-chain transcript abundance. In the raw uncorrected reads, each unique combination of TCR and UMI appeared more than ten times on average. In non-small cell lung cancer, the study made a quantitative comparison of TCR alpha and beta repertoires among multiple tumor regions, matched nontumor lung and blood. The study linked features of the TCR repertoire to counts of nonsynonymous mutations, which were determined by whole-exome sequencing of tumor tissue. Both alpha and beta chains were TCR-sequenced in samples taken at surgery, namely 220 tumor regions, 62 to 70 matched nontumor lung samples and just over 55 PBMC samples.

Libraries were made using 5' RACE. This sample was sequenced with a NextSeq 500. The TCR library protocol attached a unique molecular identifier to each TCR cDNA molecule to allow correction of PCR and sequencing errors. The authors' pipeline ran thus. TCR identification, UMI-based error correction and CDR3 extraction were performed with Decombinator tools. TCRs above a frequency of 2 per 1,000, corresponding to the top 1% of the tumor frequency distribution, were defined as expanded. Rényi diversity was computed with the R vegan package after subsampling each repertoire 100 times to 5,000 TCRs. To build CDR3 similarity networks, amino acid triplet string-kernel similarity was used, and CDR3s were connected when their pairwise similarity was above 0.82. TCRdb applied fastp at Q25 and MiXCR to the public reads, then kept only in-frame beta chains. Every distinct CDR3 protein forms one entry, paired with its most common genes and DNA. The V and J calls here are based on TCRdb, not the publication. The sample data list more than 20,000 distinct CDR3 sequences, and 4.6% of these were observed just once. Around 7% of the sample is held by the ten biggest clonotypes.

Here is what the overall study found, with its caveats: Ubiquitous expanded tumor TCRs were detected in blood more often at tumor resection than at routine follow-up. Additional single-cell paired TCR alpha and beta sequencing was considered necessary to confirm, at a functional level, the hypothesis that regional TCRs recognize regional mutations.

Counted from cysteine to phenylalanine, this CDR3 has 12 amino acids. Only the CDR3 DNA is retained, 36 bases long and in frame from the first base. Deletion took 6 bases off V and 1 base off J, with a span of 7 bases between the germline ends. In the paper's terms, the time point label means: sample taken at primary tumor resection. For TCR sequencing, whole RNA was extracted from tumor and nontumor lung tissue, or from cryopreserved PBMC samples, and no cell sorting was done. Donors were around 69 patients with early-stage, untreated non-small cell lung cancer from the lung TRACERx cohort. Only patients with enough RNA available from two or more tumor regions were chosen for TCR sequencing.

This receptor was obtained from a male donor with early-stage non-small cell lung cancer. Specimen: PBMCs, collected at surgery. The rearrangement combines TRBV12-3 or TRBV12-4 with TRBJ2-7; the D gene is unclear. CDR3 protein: CASRSRSYEQYF. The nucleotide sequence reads TGTGCCAGCAGGTCCCGATCCTACGAGCAGTACTTC.